This T cell receptor (beta chain) is drawn from a study of blood T cell repertoires in COVID-19. Study-wide background: Acute and convalescent COVID-19 samples came from the United States, Italy and Spain. From T cells, B-cell-depleted T cells, or PBMCs came the material, which was cDNA or gDNA.

Sequencing was performed with immunoSEQ multiplex PCR; in TCRdb, only in-frame clones are kept and a portion is missing. In the table there are 200,000 or so clones, around 88% of which are singletons. In assigning cohorts, the study relied on participant-reported clinical history. Germline V gene sequence: CDR1 SGHRS, CDR2 YFSETQ. The CDR3 runs 13 residues. Losses at the gene ends were 3 bases for V and 0 bases for J; bases not matched to a gene: 0. The chain joins TRBV5-1 to TRBJ2-7, with TRBD1 identical over 7 bases. The TCR originated in a woman in her forties with acute COVID-19. The sequenced sample consisted of PBMCs or T cells enriched from blood (not recorded which). This chain's CDR3 is CASSYRGSYEQYF. In DNA, the CDR3 is TGCGCCAGCAGCTACAGGGGCTCCTACGAGCAGTACTTC.